These T cell receptor beta chains were read from a single sample in a study of response to subunit inactivated influenza vaccine. TCRdb passed the RT-PCR reads through MiXCR, listing each CDR3 protein once. The sample carries about 530,000 distinct CDR3 sequences, 10% to 15% recorded once. Sample: PBMCs from blood, taken on the day of vaccination. Receptor source: a man aged 45-65 years who received an inactivated influenza vaccine. Each CDR3 is given with its conserved first and last residue. Fields, in order: CDR3 DNA, CDR3 protein, clone size, V gene, J gene, D gene. A D gene is named only where the DNA matches it firmly. Clone size appears in some rows only: once, few, many, or a class for an expanded clone.

CDR3nt: TGTGCCAGCATTGAAGCGTCAGGGAAGGGGGAGCTGTTTTTT
CDR3aa: CASIEASGKGELFF
abundance: .
v_gene: TRBV2
j_gene: TRBJ2-2
d_gene: .

CDR3nt: TGCAGCGTTGAAGAAGGAAGAAACGAGCAGTACTTC
CDR3aa: CSVEEGRNEQYF
abundance: .
v_gene: TRBV29-1
j_gene: TRBJ2-7
d_gene: .

CDR3nt: TGTGCCAGCAGCTTAGCCGGGGCTCCCTACAATGAGCAGTTCTTC
CDR3aa: CASSLAGAPYNEQFF
abundance: many
v_gene: TRBV7-8
j_gene: TRBJ2-1
d_gene: .

CDR3nt: TGTGCCAGCTCACCACAGTTGGGGGATACGCAGTATTTT
CDR3aa: CASSPQLGDTQYF
abundance: .
v_gene: TRBV18
j_gene: TRBJ2-3
d_gene: .

CDR3nt: TGTGCCAGCAGTGGAGGACAGAAAGGACTTCTGTTTTTT
CDR3aa: CASSGGQKGLLFF
abundance: few
v_gene: TRBV6-1
j_gene: TRBJ1-4
d_gene: .

CDR3nt: TGCAGTGCTAGATTGAGAGGAATCTCCTACAATGAGCAGTTCTTC
CDR3aa: CSARLRGISYNEQFF
abundance: .
v_gene: TRBV20-1
j_gene: TRBJ2-1
d_gene: .

CDR3nt: TGTGCCAGCAGTTTAATCCAGGGCAATCAGCCCCAGCATTTT
CDR3aa: CASSLIQGNQPQHF
abundance: few
v_gene: TRBV28
j_gene: TRBJ1-5
d_gene: .

CDR3nt: TGTGCCAGCAGTGCCGCCCCAGGGATTGAGACGCAGTATTTT
CDR3aa: CASSAAPGIETQYF
abundance: few
v_gene: TRBV27
j_gene: TRBJ2-3
d_gene: .

CDR3nt: TGTGCCAGCAGCCAGGGACTCCACTACAATGAGCAGTTCTTC
CDR3aa: CASSQGLHYNEQFF
abundance: .
v_gene: TRBV14
j_gene: TRBJ2-1
d_gene: .

CDR3nt: TGTGCCACCGCTTTGGGAGATACGCAGTATTTT
CDR3aa: CATALGDTQYF
abundance: .
v_gene: TRBV24-1
j_gene: TRBJ2-3
d_gene: .

CDR3nt: TGTGCCAGCAGCAAAAACAGGGACAATCAGCCCCAGCATTTT
CDR3aa: CASSKNRDNQPQHF
abundance: .
v_gene: TRBV21-1
j_gene: TRBJ1-5
d_gene: .

CDR3nt: TGCGCCAGCAGCTTTCGGAGGGTGAACACTGAAGCTTTCTTT
CDR3aa: CASSFRRVNTEAFF
abundance: many
v_gene: TRBV5-1
j_gene: TRBJ1-1
d_gene: .

CDR3nt: TGTGCCTGGAGTTCGGGGCTACATGGCTACACCTTC
CDR3aa: CAWSSGLHGYTF
abundance: few
v_gene: TRBV30
j_gene: TRBJ1-2
d_gene: .

CDR3nt: TGTGCCAGCAGTTCCCTCCTATCACCCCAGCATTTT
CDR3aa: CASSSLLSPQHF
abundance: few
v_gene: TRBV6-5
j_gene: TRBJ1-5
d_gene: .

CDR3nt: TGTGCCAGCAGCAAGGGACTAGCCATGGTTACAGATACGCAGTATTTT
CDR3aa: CASSKGLAMVTDTQYF
abundance: many
v_gene: TRBV5-6
j_gene: TRBJ2-3
d_gene: TRBD2

CDR3nt: TGTGCCAGCAGTCGACTAAGACAGGGAGAACTGTTTTTT
CDR3aa: CASSRLRQGELFF
abundance: .
v_gene: TRBV12-3/TRBV12-4
j_gene: TRBJ1-4
d_gene: TRBD1

CDR3nt: TGTGCCAGCAGCCCCCTGGGAGGGGACCTAGCCAAAAACATTCAGTACTTC
CDR3aa: CASSPLGGDLAKNIQYF
abundance: many
v_gene: TRBV5-5
j_gene: TRBJ2-4
d_gene: TRBD2

CDR3nt: TGTGCCAGCAGCCGCCAGGGTTACTCCTACGAGCAGTACTTC
CDR3aa: CASSRQGYSYEQYF
abundance: few
v_gene: TRBV12-3/TRBV12-4
j_gene: TRBJ2-7
d_gene: .